One sample yielded the 13 T cell receptor beta chains listed below, sequenced in a study of beta chain features in type 1 diabetes. Findings of the study overall: Type 1 diabetes patients had moderately but significantly shorter TCRB CDR3s in all four CD4+ subsets.

All of the isolated RNA was reverse transcribed, so expressed TCRB transcripts were sequenced. Sequencing was performed with immunoSEQ multiplex PCR; in TCRdb, only in-frame clones are kept and a portion is missing. The table has about 280,000 clones, 15% seen once. These receptors' antigens are unknown. Sequenced sample: naive CD4+ T cells from blood. These receptors came from a man aged 18 to 35 with type 1 diabetes.

This clone was counted only a few times. The gene calls are TRBV28 and TRBJ2-1; 9 positions agree with TRBD2. Trimming at V came to 3 bases and at J to 5 bases, leaving 8 bases not matched to a gene. CDR3 length equals 16 residues. The germline V gene has CDR1 MDHEN and CDR2 SYDVKM. This chain's CDR3 is CASSFRGTSKDNEQFF. The CDR3 region has the DNA TGTGCCAGCAGTTTTCGGGGGACTAGCAAAGACAATGAGCAGTTCTTC. Looking up the rest from reference TRBV28 and TRBJ2-1 gives the full variable domain: DVKVTQSSRYLVKRTGEKVFLECVQDMDHENMFWYRQDPGLGLRLIYFSYDVKMKEKGDIPEGYSVSREKKERFSLILESASTNQTSMYLCASSFRGTSKDNEQFFGPGTRLTVL.

The V and J genes are TRBV18 and TRBJ1-5; D may be TRBD1 (6 bases). The CDR3 spans 14 residues. Trimming cost V 5 bases and J 1 base, with 9 bases left between them. The germline V gene encodes CDR1 KGHSH and CDR2 LQKENI. The CDR3 loop is CASSTGGSNQPQHF. CDR3 DNA sequence: TGTGCCAGCTCAACGGGGGGCAGCAATCAGCCCCAGCATTTT.

This clone was seen once. This chain links TRBV25-1 with TRBJ2-7, with D uncertain. Germline CDR1 reads MGHDK; CDR2 reads SYGVNS. This CDR3 contains 11 residues. V was clipped by 4 bases and J by 3 bases, with 4 bases between them. The CDR3 nucleotides are TGTGCCAGCAGTGGTAACTACGAGCAGTACTTC. Amino acid sequence: CASSGNYEQYF.

The table lists this clone with a few counts. This chain connects TRBV5-4 to TRBJ2-3; TRBD2 aligns across 9 bases. This CDR3 spans 15 amino acids. V was pared by 1 base and J by 0 bases, with 0 bases of the junction left unmatched. Germline V gives CDR1 SGHNT, CDR2 YYREEE (reference sequence). The CDR3 loop is CASSLTSGSTDTQYF. The CDR3 bases are TGTGCCAGCAGCTTGACTAGCGGGAGCACAGATACGCAGTATTTT.

This clone was observed a handful of times. This chain connects TRBV5-6 to TRBJ1-2; 7 bases are a match to TRBD1. The CDR3 is made up of 11 amino acids. V dropped 6 bases and J dropped 14; count of bases not matched to a gene: 10. From germline, CDR1 is SGHDT and CDR2 YYEEEE. This chain's CDR3 is CASMKGAHYTF. The CDR3 nucleotides read TGTGCCAGCATGAAGGGGGCCCACTATACCTTC. The variable domain in full, completed from reference TRBV5-6 and TRBJ1-2, reads DAGVTQSPTHLIKTRGQQVTLRCSPKSGHDTVSWYQQALGQGPQFIFQYYEEEERQRGNFPDRFSGHQFPNYSSELNVNALLLGDSALYLCASMKGAHYTFGSGTRLTVV.

This clone has only a few counts. V is TRBV7-9 and J is TRBJ2-7, with D hard to call. The CDR3 consists of 14 residues. Per the germline V gene, CDR1 is SEHNR and CDR2 is FQNEAQ (reference sequence). The V end lost 0 bases, the J end lost 3 bases, and 9 bases lay between the germline ends. Here the CDR3 DNA reads TGTGCCAGCAGCTTAGCGCGACACAACTACGAGCAGTACTTC. Translating it yields CASSLARHNYEQYF.

V and J are TRBV28 and TRBJ2-7; 9 nucleotides match TRBD1. CDR1 is MDHEN and CDR2 is SYDVKM in the germline V gene. The trim removed 8 bases at V and 4 bases at J, leaving 3 bases unmatched. CDR3 size: 12 residues. CDR3 sequence: CASGTGYYEQYF. The CDR3 DNA follows: TGTGCCAGCGGGACAGGGTATTACGAGCAGTACTTC.

This clone occurred a few times. This chain joins TRBV9 and TRBJ2-7; 9 nucleotides agree with TRBD1. Germline lookup yields CDR1 SGDLS and CDR2 YYNGEE. The CDR3 spans 16 residues. J lost 4 bases, V lost 0 bases, and 8 bases had no gene match. The CDR3 coding sequence is TGTGCCAGCAGCGTAGGAGGACAGGGGACACTATACGAGCAGTACTTC. Amino acid sequence: CASSVGGQGTLYEQYF.

The V and J genes are TRBV20-1 and TRBJ1-2; no clear D. V lost 1 base and J lost 8, with 5 bases in between. This CDR3 region has 10 residues. Germline-derived CDR1 and CDR2 are DFQATT and SNEGSKA (reference sequence). The DNA of the CDR3 is TGCAGTGCTAGAGGTGTAGGCTACACCTTC. Translating gives CSARGVGYTF.

The rearrangement joins TRBV9 to TRBJ2-7, with 10 positions matching TRBD1. V lost 3 bases, J lost 4 bases, and 4 bases stayed unmatched. Germline V gene lookup returns CDR1 SGDLS and CDR2 YYNGEE. CDR3 size: 14 residues. For the CDR3, the DNA is TGTGCCAGCAGCGAAGGGACAGGGGCTTACGAGCAGTACTTC. Translated, it gives CASSEGTGAYEQYF.

This clone was recorded a few times. The chain is built from TRBV29-1 and TRBJ2-7; a possible D gene is TRBD1 (5 bases). The germline CDR1 and CDR2 sequences are SQVTM and ANQGSEA. The length of the CDR3 is 12 residues. Trimming left V 4 bases short and J 4 bases short, with 11 bases between. The CDR3 loop reads CSVGRAGYEQYF. DNA for the CDR3: TGCAGCGTTGGCAGGGCAGGGTACGAGCAGTACTTC.

The genes are TRBV7-6 and TRBJ2-3; TRBD2 agrees at 9 bases. The CDR3 contains 18 residues. CDR1 and CDR2 (germline): SGHVS, FNYEAQ. V shed 5 bases, J shed 4 bases, and the junction held 16 bases outside the gene matches. CDR3 nucleotide sequence: TGTGCCAGCAGCCTCACCCTATGGCGGGGGGGCTTGGCAGATACGCAGTATTTT. It yields the protein CASSLTLWRGGLADTQYF.

This clone has just a few counts. This chain joins TRBV28 and TRBJ1-4, with D uncertain. The CDR3 runs 12 residues. The V gene's germline CDR1 is MDHEN and CDR2 SYDVKM. V lost 5 bases and J 8 bases, leaving 9 bases between the germline ends. The CDR3 bases are TGTGCCAGCAGTCCCCCAGGCGAAAAACTGTTTTTT. It codes for CASSPPGEKLFF. Together with reference TRBV28 and TRBJ1-4, the CDR3 gives the full variable domain: DVKVTQSSRYLVKRTGEKVFLECVQDMDHENMFWYRQDPGLGLRLIYFSYDVKMKEKGDIPEGYSVSREKKERFSLILESASTNQTSMYLCASSPPGEKLFFGSGTQLSVL.